Below are 16 T cell receptor beta chains sequenced from a single sample in a study of cytomegalovirus exposure and HLA in healthy donors. Using immunoSEQ multiplex PCR, the repertoire was profiled, and TCRdb retains in-frame clones only, with some absent. The sample has tens of thousands of clones; roughly 93% are singletons. The sequenced material came from PBMCs. The receptors stem from a woman between 18 and 29 years old in good health and CMV-seronegative.

This clone has only one observation. The CDR3 coding sequence is TGTGCCACCGATAGGGGGGGAACCCCTAAACGTCGCTACGAGCAGTACGTC. As protein: CATDRGGTPKRRYEQYV. The gene calls are TRBV10-3 and TRBJ2-7; D possibly corresponds to TRBD2 (7 bases). The CDR3 spans 17 residues. CDR1 is ENHRY, CDR2 SYGVKD, per germline. The V end lost 10 bases, the J end lost 3 bases, and 28 bases lay between the germline ends.

Regarding this clone: Other DNA sequences from this sample encode an identical CDR3 as well. This chain uses TRBV9 with TRBJ1-4, with D perhaps matching TRBD1 (5 bases). Trimming shortened V by 1 base and J by 3 bases, and 7 bases separated the two germline ends. Germline CDR1 and CDR2: SGDLS and YYNGEE. The CDR3 consists of 14 residues. DNA of the CDR3: TGTGCCAGCAGCGTACAGGGATCTAATGAAAAACTGTTTTTT. Protein product: CASSVQGSNEKLFF.

V is TRBV18 and J is TRBJ2-7; tentatively, D is TRBD1 (5 bases). The CDR3 loop spans 13 amino acids. CDR1 and CDR2 (germline): KGHSH, LQKENI. Trimming pared 3 bases from V and 2 bases from J, leaving 8 bases between. CDR3 loop: CASSPGQTYEQYF. The DNA of the CDR3 is TGTGCCAGCTCACCTGGACAAACCTACGAGCAGTACTTC.

The chain employs TRBV30 and TRBJ2-2; 8 positions agree with TRBD2. Per germline, CDR1 GTSNPN and CDR2 SVGIG (reference sequence). The CDR3 totals 15 residues. V trimming: 3 bases; J trimming: 5 bases; junction bases outside the gene matches: 8. CDR3 in DNA: TGTGCCTGGAGCGAGGGGGGACTAGGAACCGGGGAGCTGTTTTTT. This sequence encodes CAWSEGGLGTGELFF. Full variable domain (rest looked up from reference TRBV30 and TRBJ2-2): SQTIHQWPATLVQPVGSPLSLECTVEGTSNPNLYWYRQAAGRGLQLLFYSVGIGQISSEVPQNLSASRPQDRQFILSSKKLLLSDSGFYLCAWSEGGLGTGELFFGEGSRLTVL.

V usage is TRBV28 and J usage is TRBJ2-7; TRBD2 might be the D (6 bases). V was pared by 4 bases and J by 0 bases, with 10 bases between. This CDR3 is 14 amino acids long. Germline assignment: CDR1 MDHEN and CDR2 SYDVKM. The DNA for the CDR3 is TGTGCCAGCAGTTCTCCGGGACTCTCCTACGAGCAGTACGTC. Encoded protein: CASSSPGLSYEQYV.

The chain joins TRBV19 to TRBJ1-2; 9 bases fit TRBD1. This CDR3 has 13 amino acids. The germline CDR1 and CDR2 sequences are LNHDA and SQIVND (reference sequence). The V gene end was trimmed by 8 bases and the J gene end by 8 bases; junction bases not matched to a gene: 9. CDR3 sequence (DNA): TGTGCCAGTGAAACAGGGGGCTCACGAGGCTACACCTTC. This sequence encodes CASETGGSRGYTF.

This chain uses TRBV25-1 with TRBJ1-3; D is possibly TRBD1 (6 bases). Trimming left V 2 bases short and J 5 bases short, with 7 bases between. CDR1 and CDR2 from the germline V gene are MGHDK and SYGVNS. The CDR3 totals 13 residues. The CDR3: CASSERGRNTIYF. Written as DNA, the CDR3 is TGTGCCAGCAGTGAAAGGGGGAGAAACACCATATATTTT.

The chain combines TRBV27 with TRBJ2-5; the match to TRBD2 covers 11 bases. CDR1 and CDR2 (germline): MNHEY, SMNVEV (reference sequence). V lost 5 bases and J lost 2; bases outside the gene matches: 19. The CDR3 totals 20 residues. CDR3 protein: CASSPPPSSGGTLEQETQYF. The CDR3 DNA reads as TGTGCCAGCAGTCCACCCCCCTCTAGCGGGGGGACCTTAGAACAAGAGACCCAGTACTTC.

V gene TRBV18 combines with J gene TRBJ2-7, with 12 bases aligning to TRBD1. This CDR3 contains 17 residues. The V and J ends lost 4 bases and 9 bases, in that order; junction bases with no gene match: 16. Germline-derived CDR1 and CDR2 are KGHSH and LQKENI. DNA for the CDR3: TGTGCCAGCTCACGTTCCGGGACAGGGGGCAGGGGTTTCGGGCAGTACTTC. As protein: CASSRSGTGGRGFGQYF.

V usage is TRBV7-9 and J usage is TRBJ1-1; 9 nucleotides match TRBD1. In germline, CDR1 is SEHNR, CDR2 FQNEAQ (reference sequence). This CDR3 has 16 amino acids. V trimming: 5 bases; J trimming: 5 bases; junction bases outside the gene matches: 12. Here the CDR3 reads CASSLQGAGRGTEAFF. As DNA, the CDR3 is TGTGCCAGCAGCCTACAGGGGGCGGGAAGAGGAACTGAAGCTTTCTTT.

This clone has only one observation. V usage is TRBV20-1 and J usage is TRBJ1-1; possibly TRBD1 for D (6 bases). V was pared by 4 bases and J by 4 bases, with 7 bases between. The CDR3 sequence is 11 residues long. Per the germline V gene, CDR1 is DFQATT and CDR2 is SNEGSKA (reference sequence). The CDR3 coding sequence is TGCAGTGCTATCAGGGGCACTGAAGCTTTCTTT. It encodes CSAIRGTEAFF.

The rearrangement links TRBV2 to TRBJ1-5; D gene uncertain. There are 15 residues in the CDR3. Trimming removed 4 bases at V and 3 bases at J, with 13 bases between. Looked up from germline, CDR1 is SNHLY and CDR2 is FYNNEI. The CDR3 here is CASSVRQLDNQPQHF. The CDR3 nucleotides are TGTGCCAGCAGTGTACGGCAGCTAGACAATCAGCCCCAGCATTTT. Filled out from reference TRBV2 and TRBJ1-5, the complete variable domain reads EPEVTQTPSHQVTQMGQEVILRCVPISNHLYFYWYRQILGQKVEFLVSFYNNEISEKSEIFDDQFSVERPDGSNFTLKIRSTKLEDSAMYFCASSVRQLDNQPQHFGDGTRLSIL.

The gene calls are TRBV5-1 and TRBJ1-5; TRBD1 aligns across 10 bases. CDR1 and CDR2 from the germline V gene are SGHRS and YFSETQ. Losses at the gene ends were 0 bases for V and 5 bases for J; bases not matched to a gene: 17. This CDR3 comprises 20 residues. CDR3 residues: CASSLAPLGTGVRRDQPQHF. The CDR3 bases are TGCGCCAGCAGCTTGGCCCCCCTTGGGACAGGGGTCAGAAGAGATCAGCCCCAGCATTTT.

V gene TRBV30 combines with J gene TRBJ1-3; D gene ambiguous. Trimming removed 0 bases at V and 4 bases at J, with 13 bases between. Germline CDR1 and CDR2: GTSNPN and SVGIG (reference sequence). The CDR3 totals 15 residues. As DNA, the CDR3 is TGTGCCTGGAGTGTAGGGAGCAGGAACGGAAACACCATATATTTT. Translated: CAWSVGSRNGNTIYF.

This clone has more than one count but fewer than ten. The CDR3 DNA sequence: TGCAGCGCTCGAGAAGCAGAGGAGTGGCAGCCCCAGCATTTT. Encoded protein: CSAREAEEWQPQHF. The chain recombines TRBV29-1 with TRBJ1-5; no firm D call. CDR1 and CDR2 (germline): SQVTM, ANQGSEA. V was cut by 7 bases and J by 7 bases, with 20 bases left in between. The CDR3 runs to 14 residues.

This clone was counted a single time. The gene calls are TRBV30 and TRBJ2-1; 14 bases map to TRBD2. Germline CDR1 reads GTSNPN; CDR2 reads SVGIG (reference sequence). The V gene end was trimmed by 6 bases and the J gene end by 8 bases; junction bases not matched to a gene: 6. There are 14 residues in the CDR3. Here the CDR3 reads CACRTSGGWDEQFF. CDR3 DNA: TGTGCCTGCCGGACTAGCGGGGGGTGGGATGAGCAGTTCTTC.